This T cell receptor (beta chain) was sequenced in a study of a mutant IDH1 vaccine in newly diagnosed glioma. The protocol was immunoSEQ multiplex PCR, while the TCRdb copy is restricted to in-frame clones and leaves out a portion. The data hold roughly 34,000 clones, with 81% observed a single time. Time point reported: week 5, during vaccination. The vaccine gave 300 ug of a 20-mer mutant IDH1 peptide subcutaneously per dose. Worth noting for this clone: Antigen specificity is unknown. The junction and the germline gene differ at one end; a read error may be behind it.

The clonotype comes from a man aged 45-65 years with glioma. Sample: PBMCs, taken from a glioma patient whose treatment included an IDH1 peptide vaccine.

For the CDR3, the DNA is TGCGCCAGCAGCCATGTTAACCGGGACACAGAAGCTTTCTTT. Translating gives CASSHVNRDTEAFF. J is TRBJ1-1 and V is TRBV4-1, with D perhaps TRBD1 (6 bases). CDR1 MGHRA and CDR2 YSYEKL come from the germline V gene. This CDR3 comprises 14 residues.